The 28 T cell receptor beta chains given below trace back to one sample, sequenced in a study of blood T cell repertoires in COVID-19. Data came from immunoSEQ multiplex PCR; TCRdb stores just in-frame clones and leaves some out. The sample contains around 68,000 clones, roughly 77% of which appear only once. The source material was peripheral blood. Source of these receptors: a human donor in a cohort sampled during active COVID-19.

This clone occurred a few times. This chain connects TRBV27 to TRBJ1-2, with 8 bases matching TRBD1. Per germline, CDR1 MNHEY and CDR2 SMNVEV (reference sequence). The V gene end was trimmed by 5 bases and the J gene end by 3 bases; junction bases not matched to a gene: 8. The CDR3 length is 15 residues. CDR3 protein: CASSPLGQGHYGYTF. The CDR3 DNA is TGTGCCAGCAGTCCTCTCGGACAGGGACACTATGGCTACACCTTC.

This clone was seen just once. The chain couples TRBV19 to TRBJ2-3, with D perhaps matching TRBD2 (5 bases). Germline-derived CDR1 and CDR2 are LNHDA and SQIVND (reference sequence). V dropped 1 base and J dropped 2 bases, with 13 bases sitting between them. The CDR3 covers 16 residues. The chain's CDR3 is CASSIGARDFTDTQYF. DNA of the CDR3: TGTGCCAGTAGTATAGGGGCCCGGGATTTCACAGATACGCAGTATTTT.

The CDR3 DNA reads as TGTGCCAGCAGTTCCCCGACAGGGGATGGGATCGGGGAGCTGTTTTTT. The encoded protein is CASSSPTGDGIGELFF. The chain couples TRBV28 to TRBJ2-2; 8 nucleotides align to TRBD1. Germline V gene lookup returns CDR1 MDHEN and CDR2 SYDVKM. The CDR3 totals 16 residues. Trimming at V came to 4 bases and at J to 7 bases, leaving 11 bases not matched to a gene.

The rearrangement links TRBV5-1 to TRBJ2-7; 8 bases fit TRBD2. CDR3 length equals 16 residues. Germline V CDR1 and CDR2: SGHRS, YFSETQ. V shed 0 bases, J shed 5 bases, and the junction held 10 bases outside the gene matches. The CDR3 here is CASSLARRAGANEQYF. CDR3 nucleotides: TGCGCCAGCAGCTTGGCCCGACGAGCGGGAGCTAACGAGCAGTACTTC. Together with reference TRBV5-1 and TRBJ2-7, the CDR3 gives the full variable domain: KAGVTQTPRYLIKTRGQQVTLSCSPISGHRSVSWYQQTPGQGLQFLFEYFSETQRNKGNFPGRFSGRQFSNSRSEMNVSTLELGDSALYLCASSLARRAGANEQYFGPGTRLTVT.

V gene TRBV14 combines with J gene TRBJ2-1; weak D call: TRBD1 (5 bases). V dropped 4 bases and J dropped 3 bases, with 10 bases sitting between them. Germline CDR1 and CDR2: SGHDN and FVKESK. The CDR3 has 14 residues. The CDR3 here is CASSPRQNYNEQFF. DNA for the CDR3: TGTGCCAGCAGCCCCAGACAGAACTACAATGAGCAGTTCTTC. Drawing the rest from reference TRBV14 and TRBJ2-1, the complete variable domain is EAGVTQFPSHSVIEKGQTVTLRCDPISGHDNLYWYRRVMGKEIKFLLHFVKESKQDESGMPNNRFLAERTGGTYSTLKVQPAELEDSGVYFCASSPRQNYNEQFFGPGTRLTVL.

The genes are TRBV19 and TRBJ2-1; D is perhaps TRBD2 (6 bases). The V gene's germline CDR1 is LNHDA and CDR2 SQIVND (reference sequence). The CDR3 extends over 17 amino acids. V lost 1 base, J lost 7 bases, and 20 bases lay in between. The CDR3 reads CASSIGGFLWDSNEQFF. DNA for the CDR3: TGTGCCAGTAGTATAGGAGGGTTTCTTTGGGACTCTAATGAGCAGTTCTTC.

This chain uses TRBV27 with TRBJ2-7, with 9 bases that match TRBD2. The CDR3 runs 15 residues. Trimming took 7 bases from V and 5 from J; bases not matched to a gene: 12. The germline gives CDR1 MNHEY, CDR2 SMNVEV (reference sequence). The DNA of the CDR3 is TGTGCCAGCAATACCCTTAGCGGGAGACCCGACGAGCAGTACTTC. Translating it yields CASNTLSGRPDEQYF.

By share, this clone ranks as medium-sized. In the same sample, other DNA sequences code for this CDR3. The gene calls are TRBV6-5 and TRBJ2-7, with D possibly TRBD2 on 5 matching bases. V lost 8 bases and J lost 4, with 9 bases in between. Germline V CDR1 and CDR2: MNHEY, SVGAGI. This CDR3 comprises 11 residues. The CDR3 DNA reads TGTGCCAGCTCCGCGGGTTACGAGCAGTACTTC. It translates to CASSAGYEQYF.

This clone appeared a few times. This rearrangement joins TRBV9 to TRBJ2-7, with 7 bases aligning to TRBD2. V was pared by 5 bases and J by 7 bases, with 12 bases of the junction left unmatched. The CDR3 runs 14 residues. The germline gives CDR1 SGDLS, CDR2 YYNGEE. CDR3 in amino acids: CASSGSGVAWEQYF. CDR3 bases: TGTGCCAGCAGTGGAAGCGGGGTCGCCTGGGAGCAGTACTTC. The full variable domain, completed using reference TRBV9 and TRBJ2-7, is DSGVTQTPKHLITATGQRVTLRCSPRSGDLSVYWYQQSLDQGLQFLIQYYNGEERAKGNILERFSAQQFPDLHSELNLSSLELGDSALYFCASSGSGVAWEQYFGPGTRLTVT.

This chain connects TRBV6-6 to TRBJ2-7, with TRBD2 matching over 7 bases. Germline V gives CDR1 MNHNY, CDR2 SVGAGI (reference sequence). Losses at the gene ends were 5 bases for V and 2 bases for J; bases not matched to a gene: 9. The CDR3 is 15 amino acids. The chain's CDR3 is CASSRGTIGTYEQYF. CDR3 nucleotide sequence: TGTGCCAGCAGTAGAGGGACTATTGGGACCTACGAGCAGTACTTC.

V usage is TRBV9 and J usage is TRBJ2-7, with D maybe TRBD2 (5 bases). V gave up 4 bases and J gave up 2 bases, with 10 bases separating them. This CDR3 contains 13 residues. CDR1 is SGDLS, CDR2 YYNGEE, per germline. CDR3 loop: CASSPSGAYEQYF. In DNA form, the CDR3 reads TGTGCCAGCAGCCCCTCCGGGGCCTACGAGCAGTACTTC.

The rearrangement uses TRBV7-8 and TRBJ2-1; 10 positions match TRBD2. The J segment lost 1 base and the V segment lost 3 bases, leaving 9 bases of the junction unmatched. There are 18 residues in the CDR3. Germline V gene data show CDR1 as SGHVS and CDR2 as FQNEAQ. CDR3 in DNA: TGTGCCAGCAGCTTTGGCAAAATAGCGGGAGGATCCTACAATGAGCAGTTCTTC. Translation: CASSFGKIAGGSYNEQFF.

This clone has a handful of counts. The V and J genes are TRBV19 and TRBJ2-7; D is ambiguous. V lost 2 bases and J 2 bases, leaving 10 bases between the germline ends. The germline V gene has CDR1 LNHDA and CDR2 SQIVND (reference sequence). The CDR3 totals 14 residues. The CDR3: CASSISGSAYEQYF. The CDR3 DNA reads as TGTGCCAGTAGTATATCAGGATCCGCCTACGAGCAGTACTTC.

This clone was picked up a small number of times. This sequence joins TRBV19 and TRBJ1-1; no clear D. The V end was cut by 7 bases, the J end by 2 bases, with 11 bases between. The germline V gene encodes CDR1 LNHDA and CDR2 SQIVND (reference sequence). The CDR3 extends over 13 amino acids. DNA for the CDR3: TGTGCCAGTATGCTAATTCCTAACACTGAAGCTTTCTTT. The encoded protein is CASMLIPNTEAFF.

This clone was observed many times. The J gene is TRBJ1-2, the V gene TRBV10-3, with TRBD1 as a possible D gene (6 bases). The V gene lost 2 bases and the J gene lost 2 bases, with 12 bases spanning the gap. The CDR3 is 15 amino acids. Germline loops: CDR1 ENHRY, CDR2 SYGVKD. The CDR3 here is CAISEAGTQNYGYTF. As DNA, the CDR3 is TGTGCCATCAGTGAGGCCGGGACACAAAACTATGGCTACACCTTC.

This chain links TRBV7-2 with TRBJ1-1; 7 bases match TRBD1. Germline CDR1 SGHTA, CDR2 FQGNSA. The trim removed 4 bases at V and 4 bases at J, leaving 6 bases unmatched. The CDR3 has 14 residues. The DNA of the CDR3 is TGTGCCAGCAGCTCATTAACAGGGGTCACTGAAGCTTTCTTT. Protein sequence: CASSSLTGVTEAFF.

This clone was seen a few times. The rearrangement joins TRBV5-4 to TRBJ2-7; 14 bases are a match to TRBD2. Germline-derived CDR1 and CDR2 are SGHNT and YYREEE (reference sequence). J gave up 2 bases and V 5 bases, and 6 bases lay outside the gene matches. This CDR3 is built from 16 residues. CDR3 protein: CASSSGTSGRAYEQYF. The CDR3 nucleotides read TGTGCCAGCAGTTCCGGGACTAGCGGGAGAGCCTACGAGCAGTACTTC.

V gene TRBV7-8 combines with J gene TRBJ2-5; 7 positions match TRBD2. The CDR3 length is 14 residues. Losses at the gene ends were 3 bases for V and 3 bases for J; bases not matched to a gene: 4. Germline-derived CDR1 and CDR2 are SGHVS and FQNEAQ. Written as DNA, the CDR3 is TGTGCCAGCAGCTTCGACGGGAGGAAAGAGACCCAGTACTTC. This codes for CASSFDGRKETQYF.

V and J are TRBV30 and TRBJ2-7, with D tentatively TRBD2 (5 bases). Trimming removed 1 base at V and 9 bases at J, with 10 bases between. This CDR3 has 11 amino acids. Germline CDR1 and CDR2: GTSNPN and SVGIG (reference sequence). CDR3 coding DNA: TGTGCCTGGAGTGACGAGCGGAGGCAGTACTTC. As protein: CAWSDERRQYF. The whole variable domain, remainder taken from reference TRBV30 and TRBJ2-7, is SQTIHQWPATLVQPVGSPLSLECTVEGTSNPNLYWYRQAAGRGLQLLFYSVGIGQISSEVPQNLSASRPQDRQFILSSKKLLLSDSGFYLCAWSDERRQYFGPGTRLTVT.

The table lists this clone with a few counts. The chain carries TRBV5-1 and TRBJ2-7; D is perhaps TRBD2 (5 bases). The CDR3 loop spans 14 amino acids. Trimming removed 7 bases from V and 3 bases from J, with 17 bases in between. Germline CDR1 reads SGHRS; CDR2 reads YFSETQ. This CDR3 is CASRSRTGSYEQYF. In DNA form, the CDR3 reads TGCGCCAGCCGATCGCGGACGGGAAGCTACGAGCAGTACTTC.

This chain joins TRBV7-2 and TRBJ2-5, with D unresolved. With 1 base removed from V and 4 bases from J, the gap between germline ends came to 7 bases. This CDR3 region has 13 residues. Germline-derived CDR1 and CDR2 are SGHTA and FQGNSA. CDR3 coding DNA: TGTGCCAGCAGCTTAGGGCTCCTAGAGACCCAGTACTTC. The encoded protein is CASSLGLLETQYF.

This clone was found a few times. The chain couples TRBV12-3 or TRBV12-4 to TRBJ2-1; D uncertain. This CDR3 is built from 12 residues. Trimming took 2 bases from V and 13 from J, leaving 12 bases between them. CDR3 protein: CASSLIVSVQFF. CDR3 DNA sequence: TGTGCCAGCAGTTTAATAGTATCCGTACAGTTCTTC.

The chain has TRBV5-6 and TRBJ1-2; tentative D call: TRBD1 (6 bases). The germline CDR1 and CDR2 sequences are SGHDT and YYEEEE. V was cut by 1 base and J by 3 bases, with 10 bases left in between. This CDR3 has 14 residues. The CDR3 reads CASSLTGWDYGYTF. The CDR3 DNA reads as TGTGCCAGCAGCTTGACAGGGTGGGACTATGGCTACACCTTC.

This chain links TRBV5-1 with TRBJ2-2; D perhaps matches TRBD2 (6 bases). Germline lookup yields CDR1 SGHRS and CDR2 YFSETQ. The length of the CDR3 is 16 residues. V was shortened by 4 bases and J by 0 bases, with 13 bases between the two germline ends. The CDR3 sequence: CASSPLGDSNTGELFF. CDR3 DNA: TGCGCCAGCAGCCCGTTGGGGGACTCGAACACCGGGGAGCTGTTTTTT.

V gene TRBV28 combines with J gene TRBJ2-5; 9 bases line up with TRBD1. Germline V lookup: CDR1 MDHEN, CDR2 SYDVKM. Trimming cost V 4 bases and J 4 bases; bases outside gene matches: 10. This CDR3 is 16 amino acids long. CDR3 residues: CASSSRDRVLGETQYF. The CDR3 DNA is TGTGCCAGCAGTTCCCGGGACAGGGTACTGGGAGAGACCCAGTACTTC.

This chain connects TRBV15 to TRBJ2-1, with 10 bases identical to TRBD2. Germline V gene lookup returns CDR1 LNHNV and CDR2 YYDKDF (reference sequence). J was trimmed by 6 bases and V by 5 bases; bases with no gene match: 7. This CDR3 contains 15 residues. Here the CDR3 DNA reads TGTGCCACCAGCCCCTCGGGACTAGCGACCAATGAGCAGTTCTTC. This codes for CATSPSGLATNEQFF.

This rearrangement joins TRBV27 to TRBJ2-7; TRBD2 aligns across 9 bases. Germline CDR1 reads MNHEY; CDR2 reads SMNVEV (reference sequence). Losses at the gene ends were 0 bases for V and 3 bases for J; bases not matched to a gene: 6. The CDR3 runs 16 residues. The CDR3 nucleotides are TGTGCCAGCAGTTTATCGAGGCCAGCGGGGGGCTACGAGCAGTACTTC. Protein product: CASSLSRPAGGYEQYF.

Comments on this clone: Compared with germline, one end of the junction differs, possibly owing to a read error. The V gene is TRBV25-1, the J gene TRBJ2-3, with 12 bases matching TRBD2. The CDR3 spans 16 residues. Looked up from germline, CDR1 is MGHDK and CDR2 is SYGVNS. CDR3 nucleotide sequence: TGTGCCAGCAGCCGGGGACTAGCGGGTGGAGGGGATATGCAGTATTTT. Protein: CASSRGLAGGGDMQYF.